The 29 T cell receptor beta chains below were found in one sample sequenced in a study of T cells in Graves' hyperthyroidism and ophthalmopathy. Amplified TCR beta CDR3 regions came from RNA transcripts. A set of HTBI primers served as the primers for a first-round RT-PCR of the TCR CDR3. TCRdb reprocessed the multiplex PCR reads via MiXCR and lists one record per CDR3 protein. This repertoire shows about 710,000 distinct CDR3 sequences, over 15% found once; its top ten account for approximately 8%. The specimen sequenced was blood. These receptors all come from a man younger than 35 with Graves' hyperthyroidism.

The CDR3 loop reads CASSRLTGEGETQYF. The CDR3 nucleotides read TGCGCCAGCAGCCGGTTGACAGGGGAAGGGGAGACCCAGTACTTC. The chain links TRBV5-1 to TRBJ2-5; 8 positions match TRBD1. The junction had 10 bases not matched to a gene; V was cut back by 4 bases and J by 5 bases. Per germline, CDR1 SGHRS and CDR2 YFSETQ. This CDR3 has 15 amino acids.

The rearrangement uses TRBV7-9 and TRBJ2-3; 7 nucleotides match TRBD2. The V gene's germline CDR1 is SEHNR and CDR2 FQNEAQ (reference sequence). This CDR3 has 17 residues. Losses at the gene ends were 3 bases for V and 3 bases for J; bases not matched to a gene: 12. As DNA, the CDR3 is TGTGCCAGCAGCTTGGGCTCGGGAGGTCCCCTAACAGATACGCAGTATTTT. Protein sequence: CASSLGSGGPLTDTQYF.

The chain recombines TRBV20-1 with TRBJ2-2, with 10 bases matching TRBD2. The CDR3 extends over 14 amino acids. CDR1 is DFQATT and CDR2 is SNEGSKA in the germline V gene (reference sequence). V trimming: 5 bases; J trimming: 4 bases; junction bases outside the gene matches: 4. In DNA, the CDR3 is TGCAGTGCTTGGACTAGCGGTGGCACCGGGGAGCTGTTTTTT. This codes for CSAWTSGGTGELFF.

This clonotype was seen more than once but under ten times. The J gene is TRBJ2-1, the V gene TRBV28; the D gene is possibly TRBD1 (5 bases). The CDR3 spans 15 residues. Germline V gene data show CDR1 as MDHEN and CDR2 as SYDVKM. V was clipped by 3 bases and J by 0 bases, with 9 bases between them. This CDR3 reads CASSFQGNSYNEQFF. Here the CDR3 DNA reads TGTGCCAGCAGTTTTCAGGGAAACTCCTACAATGAGCAGTTCTTC.

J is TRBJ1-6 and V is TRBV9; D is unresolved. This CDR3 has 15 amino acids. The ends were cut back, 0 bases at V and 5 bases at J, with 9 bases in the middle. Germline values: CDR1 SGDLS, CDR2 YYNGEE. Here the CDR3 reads CASSVGTANNSPLHF. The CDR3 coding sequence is TGTGCCAGCAGCGTAGGAACGGCTAATAATTCACCCCTCCACTTT.

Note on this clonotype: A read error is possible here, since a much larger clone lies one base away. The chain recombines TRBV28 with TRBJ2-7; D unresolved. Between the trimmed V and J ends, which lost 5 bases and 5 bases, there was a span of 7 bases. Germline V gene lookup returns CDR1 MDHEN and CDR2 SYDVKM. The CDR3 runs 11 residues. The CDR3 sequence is CASSRPHEQYF. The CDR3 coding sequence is TGTGCCAGCAGTCGCCCCCACGAGCAGTACTTC.

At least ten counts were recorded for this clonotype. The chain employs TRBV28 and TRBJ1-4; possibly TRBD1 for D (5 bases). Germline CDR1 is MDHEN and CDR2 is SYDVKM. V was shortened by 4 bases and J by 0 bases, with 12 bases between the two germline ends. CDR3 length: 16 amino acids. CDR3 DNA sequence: TGTGCCAGCAGTTCCCGACAGTATGCAACTAATGAAAAACTGTTTTTT. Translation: CASSSRQYATNEKLFF.

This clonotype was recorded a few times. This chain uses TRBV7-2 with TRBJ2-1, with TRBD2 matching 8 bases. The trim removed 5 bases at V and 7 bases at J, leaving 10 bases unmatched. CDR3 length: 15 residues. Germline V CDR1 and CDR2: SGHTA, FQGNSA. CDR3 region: CASSLTSGGGNEQFF. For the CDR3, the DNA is TGTGCCAGCAGCCTAACTAGCGGAGGAGGGAATGAGCAGTTCTTC.

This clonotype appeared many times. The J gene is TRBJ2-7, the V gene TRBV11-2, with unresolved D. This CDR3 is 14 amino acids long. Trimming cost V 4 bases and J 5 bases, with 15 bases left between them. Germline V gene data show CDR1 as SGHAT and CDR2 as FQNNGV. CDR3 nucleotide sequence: TGTGCCAGCAGCTCAGATGAGCAGGAAAACGAGCAGTACTTC. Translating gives CASSSDEQENEQYF. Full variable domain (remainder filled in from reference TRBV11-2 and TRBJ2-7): EAGVAQSPRYKIIEKRQSVAFWCNPISGHATLYWYQQILGQGPKLLIQFQNNGVVDDSQLPKDRFSAERLKGVDSTLKIQPAKLEDSAVYLCASSSDEQENEQYFGPGTRLTVT.

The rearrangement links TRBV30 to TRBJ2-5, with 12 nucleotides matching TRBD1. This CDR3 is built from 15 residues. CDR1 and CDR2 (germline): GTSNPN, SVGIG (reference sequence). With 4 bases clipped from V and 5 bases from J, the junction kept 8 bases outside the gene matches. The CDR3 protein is CAWNTGTGGRETQYF. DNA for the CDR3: TGTGCCTGGAACACCGGGACAGGGGGCAGGGAGACCCAGTACTTC.

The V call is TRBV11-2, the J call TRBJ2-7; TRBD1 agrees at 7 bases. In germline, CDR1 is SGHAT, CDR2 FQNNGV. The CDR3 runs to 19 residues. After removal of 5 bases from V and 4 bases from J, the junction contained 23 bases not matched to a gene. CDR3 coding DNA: TGTGCCAGCAGCCCTGAAATAATGAAAGGGGGCGCCCCCTTTTACGAGCAGTACTTC. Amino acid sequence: CASSPEIMKGGAPFYEQYF.

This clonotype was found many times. The DNA of the CDR3 is TGTGCCAGCAGTGGACTAGGGAACGAGCAGTACTTC. Translating gives CASSGLGNEQYF. The V and J genes are TRBV2 and TRBJ2-7, with D possibly TRBD2 on 6 matching bases. V was trimmed by 4 bases and J by 5 bases, leaving 9 bases between them. Germline V gives CDR1 SNHLY, CDR2 FYNNEI. This CDR3 contains 12 residues.

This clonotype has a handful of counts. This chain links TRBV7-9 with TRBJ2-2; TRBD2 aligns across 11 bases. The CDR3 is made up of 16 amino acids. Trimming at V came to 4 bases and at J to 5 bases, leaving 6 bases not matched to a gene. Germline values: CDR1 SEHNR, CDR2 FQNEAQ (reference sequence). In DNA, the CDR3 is TGTGCCAGCAGCTATAAGACTAGCGGGGAGACCGGGGAGCTGTTTTTT. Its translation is CASSYKTSGETGELFF.

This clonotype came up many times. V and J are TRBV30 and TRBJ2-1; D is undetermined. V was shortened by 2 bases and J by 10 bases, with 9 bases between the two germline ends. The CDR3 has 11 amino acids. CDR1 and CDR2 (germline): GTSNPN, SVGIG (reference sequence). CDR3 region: CAWSRVGEQFF. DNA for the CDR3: TGTGCCTGGAGTCGCGTTGGGGAGCAGTTCTTC. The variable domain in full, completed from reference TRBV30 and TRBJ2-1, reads SQTIHQWPATLVQPVGSPLSLECTVEGTSNPNLYWYRQAAGRGLQLLFYSVGIGQISSEVPQNLSASRPQDRQFILSSKKLLLSDSGFYLCAWSRVGEQFFGPGTRLTVL.

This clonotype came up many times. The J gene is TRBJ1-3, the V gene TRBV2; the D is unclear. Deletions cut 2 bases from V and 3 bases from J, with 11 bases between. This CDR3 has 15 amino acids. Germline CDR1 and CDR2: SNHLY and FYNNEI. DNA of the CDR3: TGTGCCAGCAGTGAAAGCGACGGAGTTGGAAACACCATATATTTT. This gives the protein CASSESDGVGNTIYF.

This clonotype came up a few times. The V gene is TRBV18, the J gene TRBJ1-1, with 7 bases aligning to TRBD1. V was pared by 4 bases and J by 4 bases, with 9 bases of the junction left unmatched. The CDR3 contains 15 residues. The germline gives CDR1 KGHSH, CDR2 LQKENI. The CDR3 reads CASSRDRVFRTEAFF. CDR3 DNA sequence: TGTGCCAGCTCACGTGACAGGGTATTTCGCACTGAAGCTTTCTTT. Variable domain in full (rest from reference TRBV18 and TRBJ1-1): NAGVMQNPRHLVRRRGQEARLRCSPMKGHSHVYWYRQLPEEGLKFMVYLQKENIIDESGMPKERFSAEFPKEGPSILRIQQVVRGDSAAYFCASSRDRVFRTEAFFGQGTRLTVV.

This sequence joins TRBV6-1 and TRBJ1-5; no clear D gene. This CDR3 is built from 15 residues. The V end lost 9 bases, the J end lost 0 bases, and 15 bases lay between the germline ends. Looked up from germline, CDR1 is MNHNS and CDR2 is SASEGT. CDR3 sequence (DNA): TGTGCCAGTAACCGTAACCTACTTAGCAATCAGCCCCAGCATTTT. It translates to CASNRNLLSNQPQHF.

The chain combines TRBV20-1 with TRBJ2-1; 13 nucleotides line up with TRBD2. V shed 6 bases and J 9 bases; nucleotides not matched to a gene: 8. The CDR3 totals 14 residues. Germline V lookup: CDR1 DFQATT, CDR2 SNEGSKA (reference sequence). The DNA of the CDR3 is TGCAGTGCGGCGGGACTAGCGGGATTAGGTGAGCAGTTCTTC. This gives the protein CSAAGLAGLGEQFF.

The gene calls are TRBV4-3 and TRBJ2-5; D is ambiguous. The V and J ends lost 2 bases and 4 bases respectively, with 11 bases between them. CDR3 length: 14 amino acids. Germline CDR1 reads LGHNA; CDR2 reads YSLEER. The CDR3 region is CASSQTPMGETQYF. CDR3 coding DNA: TGCGCCAGCAGCCAAACTCCTATGGGAGAGACCCAGTACTTC.

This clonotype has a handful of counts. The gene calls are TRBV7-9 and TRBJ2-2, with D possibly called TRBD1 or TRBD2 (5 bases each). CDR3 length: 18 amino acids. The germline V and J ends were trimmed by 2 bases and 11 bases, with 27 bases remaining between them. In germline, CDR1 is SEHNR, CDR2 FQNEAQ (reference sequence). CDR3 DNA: TGTGCCAGCAGCTTACGCGTTGAGGGGCTCAACCACCGGGGAGAGCTGTTTTTT. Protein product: CASSLRVEGLNHRGELFF.

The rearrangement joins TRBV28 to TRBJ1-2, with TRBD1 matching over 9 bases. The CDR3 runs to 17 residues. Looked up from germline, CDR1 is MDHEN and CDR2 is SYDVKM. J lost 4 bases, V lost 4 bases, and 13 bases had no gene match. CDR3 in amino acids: CASSSSIDRGGIYGYTF. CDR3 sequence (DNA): TGTGCCAGCAGTTCCTCAATCGACAGGGGGGGGATCTATGGCTACACCTTC.

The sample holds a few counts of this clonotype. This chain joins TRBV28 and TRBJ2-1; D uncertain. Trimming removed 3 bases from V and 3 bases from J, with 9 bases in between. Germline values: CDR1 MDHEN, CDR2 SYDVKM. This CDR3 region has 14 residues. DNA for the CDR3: TGTGCCAGCAGTTTCCGGGCGGTCTACAATGAGCAGTTCTTC. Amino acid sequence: CASSFRAVYNEQFF.

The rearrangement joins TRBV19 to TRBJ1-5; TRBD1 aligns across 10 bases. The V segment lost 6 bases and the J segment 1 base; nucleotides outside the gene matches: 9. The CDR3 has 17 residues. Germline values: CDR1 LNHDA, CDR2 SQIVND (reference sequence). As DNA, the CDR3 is TGTGCCAGTAGGCTACCGGGACAGGGGTCGAGCAATCAGCCCCAGCATTTT. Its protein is CASRLPGQGSSNQPQHF.

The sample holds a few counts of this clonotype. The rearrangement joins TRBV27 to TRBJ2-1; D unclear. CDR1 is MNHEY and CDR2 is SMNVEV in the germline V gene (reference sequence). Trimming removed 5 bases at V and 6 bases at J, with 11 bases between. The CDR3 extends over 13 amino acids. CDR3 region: CASSPLNLNEQFF. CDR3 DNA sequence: TGTGCCAGCAGTCCTCTGAACCTCAATGAGCAGTTCTTC.

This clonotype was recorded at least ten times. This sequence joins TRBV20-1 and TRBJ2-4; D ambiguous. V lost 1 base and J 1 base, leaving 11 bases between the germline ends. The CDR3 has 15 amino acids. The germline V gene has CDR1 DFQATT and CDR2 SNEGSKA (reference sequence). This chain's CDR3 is CSARVRAAAKNIQYF. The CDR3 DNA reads TGCAGTGCTAGAGTAAGGGCAGCCGCCAAAAACATTCAGTACTTC.

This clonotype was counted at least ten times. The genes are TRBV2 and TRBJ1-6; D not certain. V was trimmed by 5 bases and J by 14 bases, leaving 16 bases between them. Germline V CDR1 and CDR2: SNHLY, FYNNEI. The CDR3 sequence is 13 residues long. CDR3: CASSISGRESLHF. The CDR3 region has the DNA TGTGCCAGCAGTATCTCCGGGAGGGAATCCCTCCACTTT.

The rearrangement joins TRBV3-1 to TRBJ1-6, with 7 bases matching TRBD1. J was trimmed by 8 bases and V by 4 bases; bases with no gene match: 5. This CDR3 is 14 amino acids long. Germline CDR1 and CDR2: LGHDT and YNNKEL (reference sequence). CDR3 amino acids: CASSPDRVYSPLHF. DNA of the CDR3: TGTGCCAGCAGCCCTGACAGGGTCTATTCACCCCTCCACTTT.

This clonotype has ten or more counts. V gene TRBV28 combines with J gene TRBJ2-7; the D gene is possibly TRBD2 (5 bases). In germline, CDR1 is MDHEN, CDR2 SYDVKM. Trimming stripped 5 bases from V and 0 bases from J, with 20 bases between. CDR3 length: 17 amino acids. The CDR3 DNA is TGTGCCAGCAGTATCAATCCGGGTAGCGCAAACTCCTACGAGCAGTACTTC. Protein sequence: CASSINPGSANSYEQYF.

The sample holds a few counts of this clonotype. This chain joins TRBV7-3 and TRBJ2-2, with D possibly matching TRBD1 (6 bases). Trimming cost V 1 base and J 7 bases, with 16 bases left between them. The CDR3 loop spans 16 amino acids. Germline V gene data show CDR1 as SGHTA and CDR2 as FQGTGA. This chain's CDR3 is CASSLRPRTVDGELFF. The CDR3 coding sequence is TGTGCCAGCAGCTTAAGGCCCCGGACAGTGGACGGGGAGCTGTTTTTT.